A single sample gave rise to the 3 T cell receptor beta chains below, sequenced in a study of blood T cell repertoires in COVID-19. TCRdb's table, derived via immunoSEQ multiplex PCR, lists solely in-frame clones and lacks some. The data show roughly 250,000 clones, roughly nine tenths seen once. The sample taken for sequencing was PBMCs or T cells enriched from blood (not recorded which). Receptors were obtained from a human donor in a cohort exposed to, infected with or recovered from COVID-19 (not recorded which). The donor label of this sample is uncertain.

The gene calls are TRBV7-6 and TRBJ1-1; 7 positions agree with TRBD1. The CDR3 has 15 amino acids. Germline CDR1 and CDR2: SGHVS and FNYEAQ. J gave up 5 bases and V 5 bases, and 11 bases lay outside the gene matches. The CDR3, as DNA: TGTGCCAGCAGCCCTTTTCAGGGGGTGAGGACTGAAGCTTTCTTT. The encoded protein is CASSPFQGVRTEAFF.

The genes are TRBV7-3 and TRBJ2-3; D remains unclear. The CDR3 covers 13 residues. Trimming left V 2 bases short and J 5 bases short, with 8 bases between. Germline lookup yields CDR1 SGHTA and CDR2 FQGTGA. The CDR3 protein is CASSLGPGDTQYF. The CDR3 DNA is TGTGCCAGCAGCTTAGGGCCTGGAGATACGCAGTATTTT.

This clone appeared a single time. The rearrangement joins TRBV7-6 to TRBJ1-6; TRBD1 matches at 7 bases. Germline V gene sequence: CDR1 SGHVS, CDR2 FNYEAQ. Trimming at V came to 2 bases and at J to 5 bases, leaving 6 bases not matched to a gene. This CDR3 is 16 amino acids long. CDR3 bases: TGTGCCAGCAGCTTAATGTCAGGGGGTAATAATTCACCCCTCCACTTT. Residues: CASSLMSGGNNSPLHF.